Shown below are 5 T cell receptor beta chains from a single sample sequenced in a study of T cells in Graves' hyperthyroidism and ophthalmopathy. TCR beta CDR3 sequences were amplified from RNA transcripts. HTBI primers were used for first-round RT-PCR of the TCR CDR3. In TCRdb, the multiplex PCR reads were re-called with MiXCR into one record per CDR3 protein. The profile covers about 210,000 distinct CDR3 sequences, with under 20% appearing a single time and approximately 50% taken by the ten largest. Sequencing was done on a sample of blood. The receptor set was obtained from a man aged 50 or older with Graves' hyperthyroidism.

This clonotype has at least ten counts. J is TRBJ2-3 and V is TRBV6-2 or TRBV6-3, with TRBD2 matching 10 bases. This CDR3 is built from 16 residues. Per germline, CDR1 MNHEY and CDR2 SVGEGT. Trimming removed 2 bases from V and 1 base from J; junction bases left unmatched: 3. CDR3 sequence: CASSYGGTSGTDTQYF. The CDR3 DNA is TGTGCCAGCAGTTACGGCGGGACTAGCGGCACAGATACGCAGTATTTT.

This chain joins TRBV7-9 and TRBJ2-7; 9 bases align to TRBD1. This CDR3 contains 13 residues. J was trimmed by 4 bases and V by 10 bases; bases with no gene match: 8. The germline CDR1 and CDR2 sequences are SEHNR and FQNEAQ (reference sequence). CDR3: CATTRTGVYEQYF. The CDR3 bases are TGTGCCACCACGAGGACAGGGGTGTACGAGCAGTACTTC.

This clonotype was seen ten or more times. V and J are TRBV6-2 or TRBV6-3 and TRBJ2-7, with TRBD2 matching over 9 bases. CDR1 and CDR2 from the germline V gene are MNHEY and SVGEGT. Trimming removed 0 bases from V and 3 bases from J; junction bases left unmatched: 0. CDR3 length: 14 residues. As DNA, the CDR3 is TGTGCCAGCAGTTACTCGACTAGCGGCTACGAGCAGTACTTC. It yields the protein CASSYSTSGYEQYF.

This clonotype occurred many times. The CDR3 nucleotides read TGTGCCAGCAGCGACCCCAGGGGCAATCAGCCCCAGCATTTT. This sequence encodes CASSDPRGNQPQHF. The chain is built from TRBV2 and TRBJ1-5; D is perhaps TRBD1 (5 bases). The CDR3 sequence is 14 residues long. The germline V gene has CDR1 SNHLY and CDR2 FYNNEI. V was clipped by 6 bases and J by 2 bases, with 11 bases between them.

This clonotype was observed a few times. This rearrangement joins TRBV7-8 to TRBJ2-7; 11 positions match TRBD2. V shed 2 bases and J 2 bases; nucleotides not matched to a gene: 14. CDR3 length: 19 amino acids. CDR1 is SGHVS, CDR2 FQNEAQ, per germline. The CDR3 DNA reads TGTGCCAGCAGCTTACGGGCAGGGGGCGGACTAGCGGGCCCCTACGAGCAGTACTTC. Translated, it gives CASSLRAGGGLAGPYEQYF. The variable domain in full, completed from reference TRBV7-8 and TRBJ2-7, reads GAGVSQSPRYKVAKRGQDVALRCDPISGHVSLFWYQQALGQGPEFLTYFQNEAQLDKSGLPSDRFFAERPEGSVSTLKIQRTQQEDSAVYLCASSLRAGGGLAGPYEQYFGPGTRLTVT.